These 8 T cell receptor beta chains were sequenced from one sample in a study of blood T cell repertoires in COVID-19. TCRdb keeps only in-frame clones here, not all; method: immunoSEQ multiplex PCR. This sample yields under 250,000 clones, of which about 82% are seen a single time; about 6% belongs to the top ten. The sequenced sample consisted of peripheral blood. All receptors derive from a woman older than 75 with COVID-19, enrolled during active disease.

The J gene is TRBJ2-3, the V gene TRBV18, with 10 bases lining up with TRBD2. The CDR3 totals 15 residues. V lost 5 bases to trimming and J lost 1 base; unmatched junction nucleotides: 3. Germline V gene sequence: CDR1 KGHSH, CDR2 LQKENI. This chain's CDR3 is CASSTGLAGTDTQYF. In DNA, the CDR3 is TGTGCCAGCTCAACCGGACTAGCGGGCACAGATACGCAGTATTTT. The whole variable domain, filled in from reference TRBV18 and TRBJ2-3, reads NAGVMQNPRHLVRRRGQEARLRCSPMKGHSHVYWYRQLPEEGLKFMVYLQKENIIDESGMPKERFSAEFPKEGPSILRIQQVVRGDSAAYFCASSTGLAGTDTQYFGPGTRLTVL.

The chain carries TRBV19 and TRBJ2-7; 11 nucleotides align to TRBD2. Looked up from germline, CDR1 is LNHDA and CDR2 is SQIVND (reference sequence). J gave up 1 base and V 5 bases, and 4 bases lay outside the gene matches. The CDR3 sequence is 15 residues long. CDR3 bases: TGTGCCAGTAGTGTCACTAGCGGGGGTTCCTACGAGCAGTACTTC. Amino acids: CASSVTSGGSYEQYF.

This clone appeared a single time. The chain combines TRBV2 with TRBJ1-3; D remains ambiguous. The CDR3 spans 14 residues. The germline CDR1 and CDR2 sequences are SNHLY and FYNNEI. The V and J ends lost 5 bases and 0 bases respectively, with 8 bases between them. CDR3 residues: CASSYVFSGNTIYF. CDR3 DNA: TGTGCCAGCAGTTATGTTTTCTCTGGAAACACCATATATTTT.

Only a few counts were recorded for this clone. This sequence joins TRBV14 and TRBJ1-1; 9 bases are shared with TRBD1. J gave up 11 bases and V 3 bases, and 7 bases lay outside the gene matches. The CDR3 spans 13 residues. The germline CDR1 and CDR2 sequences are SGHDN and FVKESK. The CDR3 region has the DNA TGTGCCAGCAGCCAGGTGACAGGGGGTGAGGCTTTCTTT. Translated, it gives CASSQVTGGEAFF.

CDR3 DNA sequence: TGTGCCAGCAGCTTAGCACCCAACCCCCCACTCTACAATGAGCAGTTCTTC. It codes for CASSLAPNPPLYNEQFF. The chain couples TRBV7-8 to TRBJ2-1; D unresolved. CDR3 size: 17 residues. In germline, CDR1 is SGHVS, CDR2 FQNEAQ. Trimming shortened V by 0 bases and J by 3 bases, and 15 bases separated the two germline ends.

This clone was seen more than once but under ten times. Here the CDR3 DNA reads TGTGCCAGCAGCCAGGACAGATTGAACACTGAAGCTTTCTTT. It encodes CASSQDRLNTEAFF. The V gene is TRBV5-6, the J gene TRBJ1-1, with TRBD1 as a possible D gene (6 bases). CDR1 is SGHDT and CDR2 is YYEEEE in the germline V gene. The V gene lost 4 bases and the J gene lost 0 bases, with 10 bases spanning the gap. The CDR3 totals 14 residues.

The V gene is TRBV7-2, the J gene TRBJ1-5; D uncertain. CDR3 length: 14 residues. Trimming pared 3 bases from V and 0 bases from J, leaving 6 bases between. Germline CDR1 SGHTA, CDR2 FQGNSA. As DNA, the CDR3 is TGTGCCAGCAGCTTCGGACTTAGCAATCAGCCCCAGCATTTT. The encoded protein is CASSFGLSNQPQHF. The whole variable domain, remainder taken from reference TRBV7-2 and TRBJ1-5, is GAGVSQSPSNKVTEKGKDVELRCDPISGHTALYWYRQSLGQGLEFLIYFQGNSAPDKSGLPSDRFSAERTGGSVSTLTIQRTQQEDSAVYLCASSFGLSNQPQHFGDGTRLSIL.

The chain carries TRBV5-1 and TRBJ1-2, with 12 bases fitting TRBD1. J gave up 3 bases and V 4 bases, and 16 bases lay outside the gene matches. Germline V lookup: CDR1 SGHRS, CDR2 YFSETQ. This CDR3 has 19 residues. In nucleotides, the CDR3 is TGCGCCAGCAGCCCGGGGACAGGGGGCGCGGGAAAAGAATACTATGGCTACACCTTC. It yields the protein CASSPGTGGAGKEYYGYTF.